The entry that follows covers one T cell receptor (beta chain) sequence. The sample belongs to a study of blood T cell repertoires in COVID-19. Germline assignment: CDR1 LNHDA and CDR2 SQIVND (reference sequence). This CDR3 has 15 amino acids. Deletions cut 2 bases from V and 0 bases from J, with 5 bases between. Profiled with immunoSEQ multiplex PCR; TCRdb holds only in-frame clones, not every one. This sample carries under 200,000 clones, 87% of them seen once, and the ten largest clones take roughly a fifth. The sample was peripheral blood. The source of this sequence is a man aged 55 to 70 with active or convalescent COVID-19. The chain links TRBV19 to TRBJ2-6; D gene uncertain. This CDR3 reads CASSIFSSGANVLTF. The CDR3 region has the DNA TGTGCCAGTAGTATATTCAGCTCTGGGGCCAACGTCCTGACTTTC.